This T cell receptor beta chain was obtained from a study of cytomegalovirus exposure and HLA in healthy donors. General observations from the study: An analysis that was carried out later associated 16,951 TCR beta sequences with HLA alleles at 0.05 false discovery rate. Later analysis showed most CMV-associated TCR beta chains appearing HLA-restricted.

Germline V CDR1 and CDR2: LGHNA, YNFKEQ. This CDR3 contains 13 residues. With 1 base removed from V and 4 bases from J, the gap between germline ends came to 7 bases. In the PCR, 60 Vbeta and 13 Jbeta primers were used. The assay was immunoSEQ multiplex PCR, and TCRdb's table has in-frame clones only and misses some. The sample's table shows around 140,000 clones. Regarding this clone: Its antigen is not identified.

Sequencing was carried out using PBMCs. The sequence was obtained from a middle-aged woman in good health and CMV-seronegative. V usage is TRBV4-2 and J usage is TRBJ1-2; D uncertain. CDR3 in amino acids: CASSQGQSYGYTF. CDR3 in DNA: TGTGCCAGCAGCCAAGGGCAGTCCTATGGCTACACCTTC.